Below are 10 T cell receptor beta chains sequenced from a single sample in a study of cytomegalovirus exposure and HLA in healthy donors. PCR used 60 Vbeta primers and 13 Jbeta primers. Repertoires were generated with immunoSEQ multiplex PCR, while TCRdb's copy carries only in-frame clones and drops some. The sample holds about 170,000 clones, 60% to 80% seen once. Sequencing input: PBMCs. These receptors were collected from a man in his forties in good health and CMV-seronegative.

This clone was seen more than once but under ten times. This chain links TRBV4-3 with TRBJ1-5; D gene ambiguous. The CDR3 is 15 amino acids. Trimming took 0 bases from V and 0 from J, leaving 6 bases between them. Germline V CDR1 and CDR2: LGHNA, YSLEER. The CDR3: CASSQERYSNQPQHF. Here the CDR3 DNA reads TGCGCCAGCAGCCAAGAACGGTATAGCAATCAGCCCCAGCATTTT.

This CDR3 is CASSLVGVNYNEQFF. CDR3 bases: TGTGCCAGCAGCTTGGTAGGAGTGAACTACAATGAGCAGTTCTTC. This chain connects TRBV5-6 to TRBJ2-1, with no clear D. Germline V gene sequence: CDR1 SGHDT, CDR2 YYEEEE. There are 15 residues in the CDR3. V lost 0 bases, J lost 3 bases, and 10 bases lay in between.

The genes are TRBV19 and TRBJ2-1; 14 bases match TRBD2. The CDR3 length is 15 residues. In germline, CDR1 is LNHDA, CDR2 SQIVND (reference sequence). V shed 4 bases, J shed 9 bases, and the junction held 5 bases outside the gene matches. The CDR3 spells CASSTTSGGAVEQFF. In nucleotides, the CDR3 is TGTGCCAGTAGTACGACTAGCGGGGGGGCCGTTGAGCAGTTCTTC. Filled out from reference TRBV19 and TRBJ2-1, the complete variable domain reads DGGITQSPKYLFRKEGQNVTLSCEQNLNHDAMYWYRQDPGQGLRLIYYSQIVNDFQKGDIAEGYSVSREKKESFPLTVTSAQKNPTAFYLCASSTTSGGAVEQFFGPGTRLTVL.

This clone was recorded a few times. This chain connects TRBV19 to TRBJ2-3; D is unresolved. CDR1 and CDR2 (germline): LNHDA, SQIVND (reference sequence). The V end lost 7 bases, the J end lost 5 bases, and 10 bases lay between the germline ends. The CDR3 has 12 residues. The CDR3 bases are TGTGCCAGTACTACGGGTCAAGATACGCAGTATTTT. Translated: CASTTGQDTQYF.

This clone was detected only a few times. The CDR3 spells CASSNGGRVEQFF. CDR3 bases: TGTGCCAGTAGCAATGGTGGGAGGGTTGAGCAGTTCTTC. The chain uses TRBV19 and TRBJ2-1; 7 bases map to TRBD2. Germline V gene sequence: CDR1 LNHDA, CDR2 SQIVND (reference sequence). The V segment lost 6 bases and the J segment 9 bases; nucleotides outside the gene matches: 8. The CDR3 is 13 amino acids.

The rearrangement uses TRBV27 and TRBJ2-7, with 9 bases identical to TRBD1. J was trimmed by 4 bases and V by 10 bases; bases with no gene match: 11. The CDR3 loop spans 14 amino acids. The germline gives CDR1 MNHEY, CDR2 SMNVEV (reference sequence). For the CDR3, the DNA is TGTGCCATGATGGGGGAGACAGGGGGTTACGAGCAGTACTTC. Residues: CAMMGETGGYEQYF.

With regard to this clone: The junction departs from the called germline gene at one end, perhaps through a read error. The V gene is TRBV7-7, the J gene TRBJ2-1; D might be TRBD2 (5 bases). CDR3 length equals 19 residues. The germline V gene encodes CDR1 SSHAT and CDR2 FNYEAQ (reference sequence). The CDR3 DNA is TGTGCTAGCAGCTTAGGGTCTGGGAGTCCCCTTATCCGATACAATGAGCAGTTCTTC. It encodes CASSLGSGSPLIRYNEQFF.

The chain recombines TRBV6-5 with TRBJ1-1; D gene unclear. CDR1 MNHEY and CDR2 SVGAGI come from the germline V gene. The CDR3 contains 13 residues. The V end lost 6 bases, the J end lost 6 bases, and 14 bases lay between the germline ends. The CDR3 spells CASSRGSYAEAFF. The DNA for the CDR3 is TGTGCCAGCAGCCGAGGATCTTACGCTGAAGCTTTCTTT.

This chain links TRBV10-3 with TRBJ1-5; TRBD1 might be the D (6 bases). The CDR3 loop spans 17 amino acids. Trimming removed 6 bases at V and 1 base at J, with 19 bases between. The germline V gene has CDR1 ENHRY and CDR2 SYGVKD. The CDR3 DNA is TGTGCCATCAGCGAGACCCAGGGGCCGGGAAGCAATCAGCCCCAGCATTTT. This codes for CAISETQGPGSNQPQHF.

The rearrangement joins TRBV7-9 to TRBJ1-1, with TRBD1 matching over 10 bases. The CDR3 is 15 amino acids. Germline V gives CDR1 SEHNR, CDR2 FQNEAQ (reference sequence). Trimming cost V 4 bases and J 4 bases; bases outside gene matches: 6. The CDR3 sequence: CASSSPGQGFTEAFF. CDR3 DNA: TGTGCCAGCAGCTCCCCGGGACAGGGGTTCACTGAAGCTTTCTTT.